The 15 T cell receptor beta chains reported below all come from one sample, sequenced in a study of neurological immune-mediated disorders. TCRdb independently ran MiXCR on the 5' RACE reads; one entry per CDR3 protein. Among approximately 30,000 distinct CDR3 sequences listed, 20% to 25% were seen once. Sequencing used PBMCs. All receptors derive from a woman aged 55-69 years in good health.

The table lists this clonotype with many counts. The chain recombines TRBV7-3 with TRBJ2-7, with a tentative D call TRBD1 (6 bases). The V end was cut by 5 bases, the J end by 2 bases, with 16 bases between. There are 15 residues in the CDR3. Germline CDR1 reads SGHTA; CDR2 reads FQGTGA. CDR3 coding DNA: TGTGCCAGCAGCGCCCGGGACACCTATCCCTACGAGCAGTACTTC. It specifies CASSARDTYPYEQYF.

This clonotype appeared many times. The V gene is TRBV7-2, the J gene TRBJ2-7, with 7 nucleotides matching TRBD2. V was clipped by 2 bases and J by 4 bases; unmatched bases: 8. This CDR3 spans 15 amino acids. The germline gives CDR1 SGHTA, CDR2 FQGNSA. The CDR3 bases are TGTGCCAGCAGCTTATCGGGAGGCGGTCTTTACGAGCAGTACTTC. Translating it yields CASSLSGGGLYEQYF.

This clonotype was seen ten or more times. The chain joins TRBV5-1 to TRBJ2-7, with a tentative D call TRBD1 (5 bases). The CDR3 runs 12 residues. Trimming removed 2 bases from V and 5 bases from J, with 8 bases in between. Germline-derived CDR1 and CDR2 are SGHRS and YFSETQ. The CDR3 coding sequence is TGCGCCAGCAGCTTCCAGGGTAACGAGCAGTACTTC. Translated, it gives CASSFQGNEQYF.

The table lists this clonotype with many counts. The V call is TRBV28, the J call TRBJ2-7; the D gene is possibly TRBD1 (5 bases). Germline V gene data show CDR1 as MDHEN and CDR2 as SYDVKM. Trimming shortened V by 2 bases and J by 3 bases, and 17 bases separated the two germline ends. This CDR3 comprises 16 residues. CDR3 in amino acids: CASSLPRARADYEQYF. The CDR3 nucleotides are TGTGCCAGCAGTTTACCCCGCGCCAGGGCGGACTACGAGCAGTACTTC. Full variable domain (outside the CDR3, taken from reference TRBV28 and TRBJ2-7): DVKVTQSSRYLVKRTGEKVFLECVQDMDHENMFWYRQDPGLGLRLIYFSYDVKMKEKGDIPEGYSVSREKKERFSLILESASTNQTSMYLCASSLPRARADYEQYFGPGTRLTVT.

This clonotype has at least ten counts. This chain links TRBV5-1 with TRBJ2-7, with D perhaps given as TRBD1 or TRBD2 (6 bases each). V was pared by 4 bases and J by 5 bases, with 19 bases between. Germline CDR1 SGHRS, CDR2 YFSETQ. The CDR3 has 15 amino acids. The DNA for the CDR3 is TGCGCCAGCAGCCCCTTAGGGGGGAGGAAGAACGAGCAGTACTTC. The encoded protein is CASSPLGGRKNEQYF.

The chain uses TRBV2 and TRBJ1-1; the D is unclear. The CDR3 consists of 12 residues. Germline V lookup: CDR1 SNHLY, CDR2 FYNNEI. Between the trimmed V and J ends, which lost 4 bases and 10 bases, there was a span of 13 bases. The CDR3 nucleotides are TGTGCCAGCAGTGCCTTTCGGGTAGGAGCTTTCTTT. Its protein product is CASSAFRVGAFF.

The sample holds many counts of this clonotype. The chain recombines TRBV18 with TRBJ2-7; no clear D. V lost 2 bases to trimming and J lost 6 bases, with 8 bases between them. The CDR3 spans 12 residues. Germline V gene data show CDR1 as KGHSH and CDR2 as LQKENI. This CDR3 reads CASSPKPAEQYF. CDR3 coding DNA: TGTGCCAGCTCACCAAAGCCGGCCGAGCAGTACTTC.

This clonotype was picked up many times. The CDR3 protein is CSGGTNLNYGYTF. In DNA form, the CDR3 reads TGCAGCGGAGGTACCAACTTAAACTATGGCTACACCTTC. The V gene is TRBV29-1, the J gene TRBJ1-2; D not resolved. The germline V gene encodes CDR1 SQVTM and CDR2 ANQGSEA. The CDR3 loop spans 13 amino acids. V gave up 7 bases and J gave up 2 bases, with 14 bases separating them. Full variable domain (remainder filled in from reference TRBV29-1 and TRBJ1-2): SAVISQKPSRDICQRGTSLTIQCQVDSQVTMMFWYRQQPGQSLTLIATANQGSEATYESGFVIDKFPISRPNLTFSTLTVSNMSPEDSSIYLCSGGTNLNYGYTFGSGTRLTVV.

In this sample, this clonotype turned up many times. CDR3 sequence reads: CASSLARGGTEAFF. The DNA of the CDR3 is TGCGCCAGCAGCTTGGCTCGGGGGGGCACTGAAGCTTTCTTT. The chain employs TRBV5-1 and TRBJ1-1, with D perhaps matching TRBD1 (5 bases). Between the trimmed V and J ends, which lost 0 bases and 4 bases, there was a span of 10 bases. The length of the CDR3 is 14 residues. Germline loops: CDR1 SGHRS, CDR2 YFSETQ.

The chain couples TRBV21-1 to TRBJ2-7; the DNA was not used to check the table's D call, TRBD1. TRBV21-1 is described as a pseudogene. This CDR3 contains 16 residues. The CDR3 DNA reads TGTGCCAGCAGCCCCCGGACCGTCTCCGGATCCTACGAGCAGTACTTC. Its translation: CASSPRTVSGSYEQYF.

This clonotype was picked up many times. This chain joins TRBV20-1 and TRBJ2-1, with TRBD2 matching over 11 bases. Looked up from germline, CDR1 is DFQATT and CDR2 is SNEGSKA (reference sequence). After removal of 2 bases from V and 6 bases from J, the junction contained 0 bases not matched to a gene. The length of the CDR3 is 13 residues. The CDR3 loop reads CSARLAGGNEQFF. For the CDR3, the DNA is TGCAGTGCTAGACTAGCGGGAGGCAATGAGCAGTTCTTC.

This clonotype was observed at least ten times. This chain joins TRBV7-2 and TRBJ1-5, with D possibly being TRBD1 (6 bases). CDR3 length: 15 residues. V was pared by 6 bases and J by 3 bases, with 15 bases between. The V gene's germline CDR1 is SGHTA and CDR2 FQGNSA. This chain's CDR3 is CASSDMGGNNQPQHF. In nucleotides, the CDR3 is TGTGCCAGCAGTGATATGGGGGGCAACAATCAGCCCCAGCATTTT.

CDR3 loop: CSAWGLAGGEQYF. The CDR3 DNA is TGCAGTGCTTGGGGACTAGCGGGAGGTGAGCAGTACTTC. The chain recombines TRBV20-1 with TRBJ2-7; 15 bases map to TRBD2. Losses at the gene ends were 5 bases for V and 7 bases for J; bases not matched to a gene: 3. Germline V gene lookup returns CDR1 DFQATT and CDR2 SNEGSKA (reference sequence). The length of the CDR3 is 13 residues.

There are a few counts of this clonotype. This rearrangement joins TRBV20-1 to TRBJ2-1, with unresolved D. The CDR3 covers 15 residues. Trimming left V 6 bases short and J 5 bases short, with 20 bases between. Germline assignment: CDR1 DFQATT and CDR2 SNEGSKA (reference sequence). The CDR3 bases are TGCAGTGCCCCCCGGTGGGCAATTCAGGACAATGAGCAGTTCTTC. Its translation: CSAPRWAIQDNEQFF.

This clonotype was recorded at least ten times. The chain combines TRBV18 with TRBJ2-2; 7 bases map to TRBD1. Germline-derived CDR1 and CDR2 are KGHSH and LQKENI. The CDR3 totals 14 residues. Germline trimming cut 6 bases from V and 4 bases from J; bases unmatched to any gene: 5. The DNA of the CDR3 is TGTGCCAGCTCCCCGACAGGGATCACCGGGGAGCTGTTTTTT. Encoded protein: CASSPTGITGELFF.